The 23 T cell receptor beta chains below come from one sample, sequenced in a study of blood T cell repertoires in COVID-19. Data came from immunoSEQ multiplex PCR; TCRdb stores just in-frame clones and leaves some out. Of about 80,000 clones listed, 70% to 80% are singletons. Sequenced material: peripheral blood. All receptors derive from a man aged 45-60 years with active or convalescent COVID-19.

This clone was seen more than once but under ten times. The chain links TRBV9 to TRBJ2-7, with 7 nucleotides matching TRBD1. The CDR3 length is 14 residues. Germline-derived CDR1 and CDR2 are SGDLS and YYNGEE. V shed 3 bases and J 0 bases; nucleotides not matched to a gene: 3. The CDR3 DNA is TGTGCCAGCAGCGAGGGGGCCGGCTCCTACGAGCAGTACTTC. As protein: CASSEGAGSYEQYF. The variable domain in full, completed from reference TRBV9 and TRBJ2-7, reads DSGVTQTPKHLITATGQRVTLRCSPRSGDLSVYWYQQSLDQGLQFLIQYYNGEERAKGNILERFSAQQFPDLHSELNLSSLELGDSALYFCASSEGAGSYEQYFGPGTRLTVT.

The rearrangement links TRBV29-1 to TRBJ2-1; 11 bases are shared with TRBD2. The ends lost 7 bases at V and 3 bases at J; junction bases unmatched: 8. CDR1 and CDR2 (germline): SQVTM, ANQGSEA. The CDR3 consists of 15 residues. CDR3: CSAFNLAGGYNEQFF. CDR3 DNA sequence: TGCAGCGCCTTTAATCTAGCGGGGGGCTACAATGAGCAGTTCTTC.

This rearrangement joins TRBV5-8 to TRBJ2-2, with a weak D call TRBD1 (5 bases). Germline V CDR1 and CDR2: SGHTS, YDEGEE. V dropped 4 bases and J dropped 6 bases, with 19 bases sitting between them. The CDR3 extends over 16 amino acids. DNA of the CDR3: TGTGCCAGCAGCCCGTGGGGCCTAGGGCGGCCCGGGGAGCTGTTTTTT. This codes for CASSPWGLGRPGELFF. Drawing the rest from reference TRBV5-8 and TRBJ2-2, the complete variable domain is EAGVTQSPTHLIKTRGQQATLRCSPISGHTSVYWYQQALGLGLQFLLWYDEGEERNRGNFPPRFSGRQFPNYSSELNVNALELEDSALYLCASSPWGLGRPGELFFGEGSRLTVL.

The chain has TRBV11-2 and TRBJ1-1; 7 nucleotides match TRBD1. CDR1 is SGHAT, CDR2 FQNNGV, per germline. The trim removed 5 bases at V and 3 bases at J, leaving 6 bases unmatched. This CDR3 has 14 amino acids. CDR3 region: CASSATGLDTEAFF. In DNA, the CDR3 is TGTGCCAGCAGCGCGACAGGGCTGGACACTGAAGCTTTCTTT. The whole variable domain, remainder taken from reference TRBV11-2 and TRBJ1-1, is EAGVAQSPRYKIIEKRQSVAFWCNPISGHATLYWYQQILGQGPKLLIQFQNNGVVDDSQLPKDRFSAERLKGVDSTLKIQPAKLEDSAVYLCASSATGLDTEAFFGQGTRLTVV.

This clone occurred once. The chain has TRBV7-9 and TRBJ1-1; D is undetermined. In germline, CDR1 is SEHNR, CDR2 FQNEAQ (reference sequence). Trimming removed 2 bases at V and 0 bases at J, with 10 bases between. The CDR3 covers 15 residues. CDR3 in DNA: TGTGCCAGCAGCTTATTGGGCTTCATGAACACTGAAGCTTTCTTT. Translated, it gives CASSLLGFMNTEAFF. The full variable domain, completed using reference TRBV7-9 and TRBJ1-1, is DTGVSQNPRHKITKRGQNVTFRCDPISEHNRLYWYRQTLGQGPEFLTYFQNEAQLEKSRLLSDRFSAERPKGSFSTLEIQRTEQGDSAMYLCASSLLGFMNTEAFFGQGTRLTVV.

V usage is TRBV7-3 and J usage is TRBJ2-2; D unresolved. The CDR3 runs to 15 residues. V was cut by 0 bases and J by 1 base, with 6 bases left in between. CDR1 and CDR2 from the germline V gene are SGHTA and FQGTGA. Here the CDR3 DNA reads TGTGCCAGCAGCTTAACTGACTGGAACACCGGGGAGCTGTTTTTT. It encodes CASSLTDWNTGELFF.

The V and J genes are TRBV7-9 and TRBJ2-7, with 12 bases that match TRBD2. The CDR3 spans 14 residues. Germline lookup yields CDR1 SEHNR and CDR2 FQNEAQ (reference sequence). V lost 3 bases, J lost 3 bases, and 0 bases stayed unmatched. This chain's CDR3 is CASSLGLAGYEQYF. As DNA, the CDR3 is TGTGCCAGCAGCTTGGGACTAGCGGGCTACGAGCAGTACTTC.

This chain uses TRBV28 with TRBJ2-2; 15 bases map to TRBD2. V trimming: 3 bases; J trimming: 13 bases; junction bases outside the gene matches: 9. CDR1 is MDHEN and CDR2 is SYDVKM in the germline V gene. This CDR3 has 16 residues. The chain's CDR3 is CASSFGTGLAGGRLFF. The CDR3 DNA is TGTGCCAGCAGTTTCGGCACGGGACTAGCGGGGGGAAGGCTGTTTTTT. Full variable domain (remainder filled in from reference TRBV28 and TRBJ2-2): DVKVTQSSRYLVKRTGEKVFLECVQDMDHENMFWYRQDPGLGLRLIYFSYDVKMKEKGDIPEGYSVSREKKERFSLILESASTNQTSMYLCASSFGTGLAGGRLFFGEGSRLTVL.

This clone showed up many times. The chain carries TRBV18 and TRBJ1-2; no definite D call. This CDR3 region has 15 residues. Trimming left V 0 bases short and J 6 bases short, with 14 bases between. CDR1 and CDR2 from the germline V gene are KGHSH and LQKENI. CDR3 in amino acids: CASSPPAETIHGYTF. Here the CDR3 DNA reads TGTGCCAGCTCACCACCTGCGGAGACCATCCATGGCTACACCTTC.

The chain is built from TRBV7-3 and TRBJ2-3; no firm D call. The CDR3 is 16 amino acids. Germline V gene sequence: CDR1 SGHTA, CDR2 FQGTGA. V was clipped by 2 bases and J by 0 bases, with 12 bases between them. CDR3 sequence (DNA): TGTGCCAGCAGCTTAGGGCCGCCCCAGAGCACAGATACGCAGTATTTT. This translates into CASSLGPPQSTDTQYF.

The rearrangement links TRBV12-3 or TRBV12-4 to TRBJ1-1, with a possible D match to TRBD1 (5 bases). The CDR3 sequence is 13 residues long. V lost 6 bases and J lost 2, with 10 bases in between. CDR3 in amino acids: CASSTTDNTEAFF. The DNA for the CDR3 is TGTGCCAGCAGCACGACAGATAACACTGAAGCTTTCTTT.

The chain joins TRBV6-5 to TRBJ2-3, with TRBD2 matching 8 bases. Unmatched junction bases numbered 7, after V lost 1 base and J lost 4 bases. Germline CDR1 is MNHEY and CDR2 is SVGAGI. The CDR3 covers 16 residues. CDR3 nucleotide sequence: TGTGCCAGCAGTTACTTCTCGGGGGGGGCCTCAGATACGCAGTATTTT. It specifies CASSYFSGGASDTQYF.

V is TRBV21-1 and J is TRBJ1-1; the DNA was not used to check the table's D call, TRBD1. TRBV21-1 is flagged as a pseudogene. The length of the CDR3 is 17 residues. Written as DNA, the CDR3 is TGTGCCAGCAGCAAAAAGGGCGGGACAGGCAGGGACACTGAAGCTTTCTTT. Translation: CASSKKGGTGRDTEAFF.

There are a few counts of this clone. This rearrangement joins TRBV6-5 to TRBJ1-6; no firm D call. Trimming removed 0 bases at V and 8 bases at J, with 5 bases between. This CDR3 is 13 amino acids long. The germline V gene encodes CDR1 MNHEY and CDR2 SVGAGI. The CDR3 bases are TGTGCCAGCAGTTACTCCGGGGATTCACCCCTCCACTTT. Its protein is CASSYSGDSPLHF.

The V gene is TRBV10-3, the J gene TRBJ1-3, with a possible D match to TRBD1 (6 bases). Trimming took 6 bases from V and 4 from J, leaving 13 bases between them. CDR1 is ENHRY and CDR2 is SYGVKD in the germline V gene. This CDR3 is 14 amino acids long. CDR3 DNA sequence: TGTGCCATCAGCCAACAGGGAAAGGGAAACACCATATATTTT. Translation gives CAISQQGKGNTIYF.

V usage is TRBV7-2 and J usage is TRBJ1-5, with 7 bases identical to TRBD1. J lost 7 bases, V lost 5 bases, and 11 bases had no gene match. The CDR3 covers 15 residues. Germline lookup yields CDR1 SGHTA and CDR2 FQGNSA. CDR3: CASSGDSINPQPQHF. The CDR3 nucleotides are TGTGCCAGCAGCGGGGACAGTATAAATCCCCAGCCCCAGCATTTT. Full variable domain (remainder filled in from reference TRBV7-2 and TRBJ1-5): GAGVSQSPSNKVTEKGKDVELRCDPISGHTALYWYRQSLGQGLEFLIYFQGNSAPDKSGLPSDRFSAERTGGSVSTLTIQRTQQEDSAVYLCASSGDSINPQPQHFGDGTRLSIL.

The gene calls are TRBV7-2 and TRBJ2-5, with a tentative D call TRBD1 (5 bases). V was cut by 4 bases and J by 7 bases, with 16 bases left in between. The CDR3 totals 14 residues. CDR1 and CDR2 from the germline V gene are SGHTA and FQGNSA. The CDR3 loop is CASSSGAPKGTQYF. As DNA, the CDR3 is TGTGCCAGCAGCTCTGGGGCACCCAAAGGGACCCAGTACTTC.

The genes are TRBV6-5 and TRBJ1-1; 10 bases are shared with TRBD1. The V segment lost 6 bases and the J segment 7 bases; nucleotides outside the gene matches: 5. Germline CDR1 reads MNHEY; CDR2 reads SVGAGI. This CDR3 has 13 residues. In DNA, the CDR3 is TGTGCCAGCAGCAGGGGGACAGGGGATGAAGCTTTCTTT. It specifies CASSRGTGDEAFF.

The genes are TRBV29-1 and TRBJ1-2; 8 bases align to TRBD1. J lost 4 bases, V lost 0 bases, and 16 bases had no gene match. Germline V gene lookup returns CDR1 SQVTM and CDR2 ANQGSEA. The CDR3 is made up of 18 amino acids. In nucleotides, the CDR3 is TGCAGCGTTGAAGATCGGTCCGCAGGGGGCTACTTTGGCTATGGCTACACCTTC. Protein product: CSVEDRSAGGYFGYGYTF.

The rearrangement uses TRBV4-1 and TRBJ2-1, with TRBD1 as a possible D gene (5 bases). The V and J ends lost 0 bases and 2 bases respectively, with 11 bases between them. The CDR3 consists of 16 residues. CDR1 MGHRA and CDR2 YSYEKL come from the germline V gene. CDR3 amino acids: CASSQDGAVAYNEQFF. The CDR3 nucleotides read TGCGCCAGCAGCCAAGATGGGGCAGTGGCCTACAATGAGCAGTTCTTC.

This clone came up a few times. CDR3 region: CASSLGGTGNQPQHF. CDR3 coding DNA: TGTGCCAGCAGCTTAGGTGGGACAGGCAATCAGCCCCAGCATTTT. This sequence joins TRBV7-2 and TRBJ1-5; 7 nucleotides line up with TRBD1. The CDR3 is 15 residues long. Unmatched junction bases numbered 2, after V lost 1 base and J lost 2 bases. Germline lookup yields CDR1 SGHTA and CDR2 FQGNSA.

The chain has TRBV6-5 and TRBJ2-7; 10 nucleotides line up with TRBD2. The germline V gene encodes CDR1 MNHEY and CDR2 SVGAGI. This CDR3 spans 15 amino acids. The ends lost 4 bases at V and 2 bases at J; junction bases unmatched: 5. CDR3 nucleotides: TGTGCCAGCAGTTCCCCTAGCGGGGGCCCCTACGAGCAGTACTTC. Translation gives CASSSPSGGPYEQYF.

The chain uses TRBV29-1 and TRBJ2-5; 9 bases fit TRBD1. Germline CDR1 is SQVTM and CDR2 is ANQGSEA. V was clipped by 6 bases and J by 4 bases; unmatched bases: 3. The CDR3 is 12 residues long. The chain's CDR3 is CSVRQGGETQYF. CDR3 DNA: TGCAGCGTGAGACAGGGGGGAGAGACCCAGTACTTC.